These T cell receptor beta chains were read from a single sample in a study of T-cell memory formation after mild COVID-19. One entry per CDR3 protein results from TCRdb running MiXCR on the 5' RACE reads. The repertoire includes roughly 400,000 distinct CDR3 sequences, under 20% of them detected once, and 20% to 25% sits in the top ten. Material for sequencing was PBMCs or a T cell subset sorted from them (not recorded which). The receptors derive from a man younger than 30 who had mild COVID-19 (a few samples of this study predate the infection). Cell type and time point are not known. CDR3s include the opening cysteine and the closing phenylalanine or tryptophan.

>TRBV6-5
CASSYSVGSGEAFF
>TRBV13
CASSQTSGVWNEQFF
>TRBV20-1
CSASILQETQYF
>TRBV6-2/TRBV6-3
CASSRGSSSSTDTQYF
>TRBV30
CAWSSTLGGQPQHF
>TRBV4-3
CASSQWGADDEQFF
>TRBV7-2
CASSLVGTAGGAQYTEAFF
>TRBV7-3
CASSRRLAGTDTQYF
>TRBV5-1
CASGPGQGNEKLFF
>TRBV12-5
CASGIQGSGDTQYF
>TRBV20-1
CSAAGGSYEQYF
>TRBV5-6
CASSRGQGDQPQHF
>TRBV28
CASSLSGFQGELFF
>TRBV6-2/TRBV6-3
CASSYGNIQYF
>TRBV7-9
CASSLASRQETQYF
>TRBV9
CASSAGTGGENTEAFF
>TRBV23-1
CARENRTGVETQYF
>TRBV12-3/TRBV12-4
CASSPSYADTQYF
>TRBV4-1
CASSQFVAVEGAFF
>TRBV29-1
CSVEQHIETMYF
>TRBV5-6
CASSLDLTGELFF
>TRBV20-1
CSASVPPLNTEAFF
>TRBV20-1
CSARRGSGEQFF
>TRBV7-6
CASSPQPGTGHNEQFF
>TRBV20-1
CSASVSGTDTQYF
>TRBV14
CASSQDTGRGRYGYTF
>TRBV7-9
CASSSGLEGTQYF
>TRBV4-3
CASSQDRIGRDWGAFF